This is a list of T cell receptor beta chains from one sample in a study of cytomegalovirus exposure and HLA in healthy donors. Data came from immunoSEQ multiplex PCR; TCRdb stores just in-frame clones and leaves some out. The table shows around 190,000 clones, with around 90% occurring only once. Sequenced material: PBMCs. The source is a boy aged 2 to 10 in good health and CMV-seronegative. CDR3s include the opening cysteine and the closing phenylalanine or tryptophan. D genes are given only for firm matches. A row's size may be missing; if present it is once, few, many or a size class.

v_gene: TRBV7-2
d_gene: TRBD1
abundance: NA
j_gene: TRBJ2-1
CDR3nt: TGTGCCAGCAGCTTGGGACAGGGCCCCGTGGGGAATGAGCAGTTCTTC
CDR3aa: CASSLGQGPVGNEQFF

v_gene: TRBV7-3
d_gene: TRBD2
abundance: once
j_gene: TRBJ2-1
CDR3nt: TGTGCCAGCAGCTTAGGGCTAGCGGAGAATGAGCAGTTCTTC
CDR3aa: CASSLGLAENEQFF

v_gene: TRBV27
d_gene: NA
abundance: NA
j_gene: TRBJ2-7
CDR3nt: TGTGCCAGCAGCATTATTGGGGAGTTGGGCGAGCAGTACTTC
CDR3aa: CASSIIGELGEQYF

v_gene: TRBV2
d_gene: NA
abundance: NA
j_gene: TRBJ2-7
CDR3nt: TGTGCCAGCACGGGTCGGGTCTACGAGCAGTACTTC
CDR3aa: CASTGRVYEQYF

v_gene: TRBV5-6
d_gene: TRBD1
abundance: NA
j_gene: TRBJ2-7
CDR3nt: TGTGCCAGCAGCAATGGACAGGCCTACGAGCAGTACTTC
CDR3aa: CASSNGQAYEQYF

v_gene: TRBV2
d_gene: NA
abundance: NA
j_gene: TRBJ2-3
CDR3nt: TGTGCCAGCAGTGAAGCGGGGCCAGCCACAGATACGCAGTATTTT
CDR3aa: CASSEAGPATDTQYF

v_gene: TRBV7-9
d_gene: TRBD2
abundance: NA
j_gene: TRBJ2-3
CDR3nt: TGTGCCAGCAGCTCTAGCGGGGGGAACACAGATACGCAGTATTTT
CDR3aa: CASSSSGGNTDTQYF

v_gene: TRBV9
d_gene: TRBD1
abundance: NA
j_gene: TRBJ1-6
CDR3nt: TGTGCCAGCAGCGCCCCGGGACAGGGTAATTCACCCCTCCACTTT
CDR3aa: CASSAPGQGNSPLHF

v_gene: TRBV5-1
d_gene: TRBD1
abundance: NA
j_gene: TRBJ1-3
CDR3nt: TGCGCCAGCTGGACAGGGGACGGAAACACCATATATTTT
CDR3aa: CASWTGDGNTIYF

v_gene: TRBV5-1
d_gene: NA
abundance: NA
j_gene: TRBJ1-2
CDR3nt: TGCGCCAGCAGTACGGGGGACTCTAACTATGGCTACACCTTC
CDR3aa: CASSTGDSNYGYTF

v_gene: TRBV6-5
d_gene: TRBD1
abundance: NA
j_gene: TRBJ1-1
CDR3nt: TGTGCCAGCAGTTTGCCGGGACAGGGAGTTTTCTTT
CDR3aa: CASSLPGQGVFF

v_gene: TRBV9
d_gene: NA
abundance: NA
j_gene: TRBJ1-1
CDR3nt: TGTGCCAGCAGCGGCGATCGATCAGGATACACTGAAGCTTTCTTT
CDR3aa: CASSGDRSGYTEAFF

v_gene: TRBV5-4
d_gene: TRBD1
abundance: NA
j_gene: TRBJ2-5
CDR3nt: TGTGCCAGCAGCTTAACAGGGGACGAGACCCAGTACTTC
CDR3aa: CASSLTGDETQYF

v_gene: TRBV7-9
d_gene: TRBD2
abundance: NA
j_gene: TRBJ2-1
CDR3nt: TGTGCCAGCAGCTTAGGGCTGGAGTGGACTAGCGCTTACAATGAGCAGTTCTTC
CDR3aa: CASSLGLEWTSAYNEQFF

v_gene: TRBV5-1
d_gene: NA
abundance: NA
j_gene: TRBJ2-5
CDR3nt: TGCGCCAGCAGCTCCGCCGGGGGGCCCGGGGAGACCCAGTACTTC
CDR3aa: CASSSAGGPGETQYF

v_gene: TRBV23-1
d_gene: NA
abundance: NA
j_gene: TRBJ1-2
CDR3nt: TGCGCCAGCAGTCAATCTTTACAGGCCTTCTATGGCTACACCTTC
CDR3aa: CASSQSLQAFYGYTF

v_gene: TRBV7-9
d_gene: NA
abundance: NA
j_gene: TRBJ2-2
CDR3nt: TGTTCCAGCAGCTATGGGACAACCTACGGGGAGCTGTTTTTT
CDR3aa: CSSSYGTTYGELFF